The source of this TCR beta chain is a study of naive and memory T cell subsets. Overall study findings and caveats: In naive cells, over 85% of TCR sequences were seen only once. Diversity fell and Gini index rose from naive through CM, EM, EMRA. Especially in CD8 cells, naive repertoires contained a few larger clonotypes, possibly CD45RA-re-expressing memory cells.

An equimolar mix of two oligonucleotides served as the beta constant-region primer for TRBC1 and TRBC2. Nested alpha and beta constant-region primers with the SP2 primer drove four PCR rounds on ligated cDNA. The cDNA 3' end received a ligated single-stranded oligonucleotide carrying the SP2 primer and a 12-nucleotide UMI. TCRdb reanalysed the UMI-ligation and nested PCR reads using MiXCR and keeps one entry per CDR3 protein. There are approximately 150,000 distinct CDR3 sequences in the sample; roughly 20% occur only once, and less than 0.13% lies in the top ten. In regard to this clonotype: Its target is not known.

With 2 bases removed from V and 8 bases from J, the gap between germline ends came to 2 bases. The germline V gene has CDR1 SGHTA and CDR2 FQGNSA. The CDR3 runs 10 residues. Material for sequencing was naive CD4+ T cells from blood. The chain couples TRBV7-2 to TRBJ2-3; no clear D. The receptor comes from a human donor in good health. The CDR3 protein is CASSLSTQYF. The CDR3, as DNA: TGTGCCAGCAGCTTAAGTACGCAGTATTTT.